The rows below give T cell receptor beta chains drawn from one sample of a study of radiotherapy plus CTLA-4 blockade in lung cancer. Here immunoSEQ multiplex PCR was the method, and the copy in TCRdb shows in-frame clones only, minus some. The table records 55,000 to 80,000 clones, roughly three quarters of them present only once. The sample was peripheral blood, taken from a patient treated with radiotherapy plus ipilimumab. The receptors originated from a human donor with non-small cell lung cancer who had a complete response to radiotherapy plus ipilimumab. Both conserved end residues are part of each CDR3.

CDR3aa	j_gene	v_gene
CASRNSGGANEQFF	TRBJ2-1	TRBV6-5
CASSRTGALASNQPQHF	TRBJ1-5	TRBV19
CASSPDGQPQHF	TRBJ1-5	TRBV6-5
CASSTPRAGFHEQYF	TRBJ2-7	TRBV7-9
CASSQGGQERNQFF	TRBJ2-1	TRBV7-2
CASSMDGVQPQHF	TRBJ1-5	TRBV19
CASSVFSGTGLNEAFF	TRBJ1-1	TRBV5-1
CASRPQLPNYGYTF	TRBJ1-2	TRBV6-1
CASSLAGVNTEAFF	TRBJ1-1	TRBV13
CASSSSGRGYTF	TRBJ1-2	TRBV6-5
CASSPPRDPEKLFF	TRBJ1-4	TRBV5-1
CASSLTGADTEAFF	TRBJ1-1	TRBV5-6
CASRRDIAYEQYF	TRBJ2-7	TRBV12-2
CSVVGLGVARNTEAFF	TRBJ1-1	TRBV29-1
CASSQEIAGVGNEQFF	TRBJ2-1	TRBV4-1
CASRRGGTEAFF	TRBJ1-1	TRBV27
CASSFGTSKFPGELFF	TRBJ2-2	TRBV7-8
CASSRRSNDRRGEQYF	TRBJ2-7	TRBV11-2
CAIQIAENEQFF	TRBJ2-1	TRBV10-3
CASSDPGVGNTQYF	TRBJ2-3	TRBV6-5
CASSSDRGLGNTIYF	TRBJ1-3	TRBV6-5
CASSHTPGQGATYNEQFF	TRBJ2-1	TRBV4-1
CASSDWAEAFF	TRBJ1-1	TRBV25-1
CSAAISYEQYF	TRBJ2-7	TRBV29-1
CASSGPRDDGDEKLFF	TRBJ1-4	TRBV6-1
CASSPPVLRGEQFF	TRBJ2-1	TRBV18
CASRSPGPYEQYF	TRBJ2-7	TRBV6-5
CASTMVGANVLTF	TRBJ2-6	TRBV7-2
CASSLGAADTQYF	TRBJ2-3	TRBV6-4
CATSSWGSSGRRGNTIYF	TRBJ1-3	TRBV15
CASGRFTGELFF	TRBJ2-2	TRBV6-5
CAWGSKETQYF	TRBJ2-5	TRBV30
CASAGHHSGANVLTF	TRBJ2-6	TRBV27
CASSLWSVSGNTIYF	TRBJ1-3	TRBV11-3
CASTPPGTDGNEQFF	TRBJ2-1	TRBV7-2
CASSFRGYQPQHF	TRBJ1-5	TRBV5-6
CASSLGWNGYTF	TRBJ1-2	TRBV7-2
CAWSVLGTGELFF	TRBJ2-2	TRBV30
CASSHNYGYTF	TRBJ1-2	TRBV14
CASSPPGRLNTEAFF	TRBJ1-1	TRBV25-1
CASSLSRILTGEQFF	TRBJ2-1	TRBV27
CASSHRDRASPLHF	TRBJ1-6	TRBV7-9
CASSYKGYSNQPQHF	TRBJ1-5	TRBV5-6
CSVEKGNTEAFF	TRBJ1-1	TRBV29-1
CASSLSPGNEKLFF	TRBJ1-4	TRBV11-2
CASSEWAGQGVDTQYF	TRBJ2-3	TRBV25-1
CASGSPNRGSYGYTF	TRBJ1-2	TRBV12-5
CASSRGGLGYTF	TRBJ1-2	TRBV7-2
CASSLGQGRTDTQYF	TRBJ2-3	TRBV5-1